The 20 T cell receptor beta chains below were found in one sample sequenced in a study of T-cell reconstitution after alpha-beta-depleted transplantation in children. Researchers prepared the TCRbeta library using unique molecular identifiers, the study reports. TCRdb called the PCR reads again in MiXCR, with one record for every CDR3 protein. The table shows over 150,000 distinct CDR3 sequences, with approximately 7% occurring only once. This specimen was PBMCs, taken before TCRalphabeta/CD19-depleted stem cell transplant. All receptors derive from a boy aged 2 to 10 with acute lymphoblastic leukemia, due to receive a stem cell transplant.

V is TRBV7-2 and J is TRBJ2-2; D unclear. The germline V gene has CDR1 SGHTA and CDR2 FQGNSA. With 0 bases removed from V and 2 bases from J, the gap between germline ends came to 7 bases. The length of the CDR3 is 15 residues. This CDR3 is CASSLALGNTGELFF. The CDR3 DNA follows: TGTGCCAGCAGCTTAGCTTTGGGCAACACCGGGGAGCTGTTTTTT.

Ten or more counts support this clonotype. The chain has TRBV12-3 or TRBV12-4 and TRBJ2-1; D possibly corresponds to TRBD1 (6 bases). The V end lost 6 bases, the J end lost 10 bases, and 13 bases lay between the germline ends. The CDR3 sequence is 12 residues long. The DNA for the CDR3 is TGTGCCAGCAGCCTTGGACAGTTCGAGCAGTTCTTC. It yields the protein CASSLGQFEQFF.

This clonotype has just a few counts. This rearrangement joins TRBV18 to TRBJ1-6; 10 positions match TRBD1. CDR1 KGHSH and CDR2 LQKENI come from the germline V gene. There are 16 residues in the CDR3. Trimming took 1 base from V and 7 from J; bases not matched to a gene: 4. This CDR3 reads CASSPQAGQGNSPLHF. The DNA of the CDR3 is TGTGCCAGCTCACCACAAGCGGGACAGGGGAATTCACCCCTCCACTTT. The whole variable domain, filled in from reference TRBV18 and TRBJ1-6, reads NAGVMQNPRHLVRRRGQEARLRCSPMKGHSHVYWYRQLPEEGLKFMVYLQKENIIDESGMPKERFSAEFPKEGPSILRIQQVVRGDSAAYFCASSPQAGQGNSPLHFGNGTRLTVT.

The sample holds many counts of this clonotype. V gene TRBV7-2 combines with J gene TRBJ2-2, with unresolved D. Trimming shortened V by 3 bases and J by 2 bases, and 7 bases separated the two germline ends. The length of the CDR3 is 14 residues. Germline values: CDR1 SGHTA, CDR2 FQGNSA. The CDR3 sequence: CASSFGLNTGELFF. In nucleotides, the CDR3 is TGTGCCAGCAGCTTCGGCCTTAACACCGGGGAGCTGTTTTTT.

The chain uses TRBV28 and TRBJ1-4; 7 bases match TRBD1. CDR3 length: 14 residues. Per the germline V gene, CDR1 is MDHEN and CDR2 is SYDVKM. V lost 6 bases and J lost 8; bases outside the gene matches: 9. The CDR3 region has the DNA TGTGCCAGCAGGCCGGGACAGAGTACCGAAAAACTGTTTTTT. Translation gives CASRPGQSTEKLFF.

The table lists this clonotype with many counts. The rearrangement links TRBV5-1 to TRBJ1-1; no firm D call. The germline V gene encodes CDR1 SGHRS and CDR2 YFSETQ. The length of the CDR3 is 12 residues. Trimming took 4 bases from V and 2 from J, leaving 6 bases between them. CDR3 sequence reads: CASSSGNTEAFF. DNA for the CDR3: TGCGCCAGCAGCAGCGGTAACACTGAAGCTTTCTTT.

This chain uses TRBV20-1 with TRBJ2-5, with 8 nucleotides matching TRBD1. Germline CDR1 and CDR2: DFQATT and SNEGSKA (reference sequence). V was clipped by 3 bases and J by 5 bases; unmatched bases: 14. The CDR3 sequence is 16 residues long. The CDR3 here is CSASRSADRVRETQYF. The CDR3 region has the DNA TGCAGTGCTAGCCGTAGTGCGGACAGGGTTCGGGAGACCCAGTACTTC.

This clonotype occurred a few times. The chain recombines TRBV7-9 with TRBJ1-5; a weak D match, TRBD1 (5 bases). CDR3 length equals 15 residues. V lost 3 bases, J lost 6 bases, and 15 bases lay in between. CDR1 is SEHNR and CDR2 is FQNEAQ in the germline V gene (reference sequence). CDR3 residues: CASSLGGHRVQPQHF. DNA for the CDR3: TGTGCCAGCAGCTTGGGCGGACACCGCGTTCAGCCCCAGCATTTT.

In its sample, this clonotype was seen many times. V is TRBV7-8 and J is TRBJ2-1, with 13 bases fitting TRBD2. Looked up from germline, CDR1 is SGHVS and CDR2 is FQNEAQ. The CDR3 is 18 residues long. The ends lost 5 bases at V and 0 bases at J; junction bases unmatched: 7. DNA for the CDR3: TGTGCCAGCAGCCCCGGACTAGCGGGAGAGAGCTCCTACAATGAGCAGTTCTTC. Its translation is CASSPGLAGESSYNEQFF.

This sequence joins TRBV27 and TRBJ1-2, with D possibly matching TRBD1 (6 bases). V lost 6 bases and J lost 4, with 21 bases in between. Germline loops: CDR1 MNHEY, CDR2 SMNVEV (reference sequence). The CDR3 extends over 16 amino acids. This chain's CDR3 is CASSKQGTLRIYGYTF. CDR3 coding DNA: TGTGCCAGCAGCAAGCAGGGGACTCTACGTATCTATGGCTACACCTTC.

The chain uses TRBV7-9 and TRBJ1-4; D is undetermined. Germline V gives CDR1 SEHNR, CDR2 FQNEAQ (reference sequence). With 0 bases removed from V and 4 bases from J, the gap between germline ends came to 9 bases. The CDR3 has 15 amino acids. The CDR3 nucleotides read TGTGCCAGCAGCTTAGCCACAAGAAATAATGAAAAACTGTTTTTT. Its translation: CASSLATRNNEKLFF.

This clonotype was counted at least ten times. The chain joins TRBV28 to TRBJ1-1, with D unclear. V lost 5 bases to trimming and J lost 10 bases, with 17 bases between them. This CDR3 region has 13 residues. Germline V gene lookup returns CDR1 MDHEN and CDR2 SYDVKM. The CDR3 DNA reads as TGTGCCAGCAGTGGGTTTATGTGGGAAGGAGCTTTCTTT. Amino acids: CASSGFMWEGAFF.

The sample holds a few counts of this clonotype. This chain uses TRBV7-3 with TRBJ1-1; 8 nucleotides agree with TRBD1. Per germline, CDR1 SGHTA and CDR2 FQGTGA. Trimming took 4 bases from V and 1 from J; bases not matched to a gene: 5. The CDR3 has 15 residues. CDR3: CASSSTGAGNTEAFF. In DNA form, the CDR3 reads TGTGCCAGCAGCTCGACAGGGGCAGGGAACACTGAAGCTTTCTTT.

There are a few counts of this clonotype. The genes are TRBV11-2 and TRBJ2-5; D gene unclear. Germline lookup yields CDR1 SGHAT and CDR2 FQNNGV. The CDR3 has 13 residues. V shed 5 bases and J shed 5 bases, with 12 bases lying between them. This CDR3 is CASSPLDGETQYF. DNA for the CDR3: TGTGCCAGCAGCCCCCTGGATGGCGAGACCCAGTACTTC.

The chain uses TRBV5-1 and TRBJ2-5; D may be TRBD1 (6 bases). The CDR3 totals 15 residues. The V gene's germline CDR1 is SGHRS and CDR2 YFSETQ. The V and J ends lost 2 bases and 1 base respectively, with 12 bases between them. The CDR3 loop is CASSFTGHLQETQYF. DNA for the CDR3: TGCGCCAGCAGCTTTACGGGACACCTCCAAGAGACCCAGTACTTC.

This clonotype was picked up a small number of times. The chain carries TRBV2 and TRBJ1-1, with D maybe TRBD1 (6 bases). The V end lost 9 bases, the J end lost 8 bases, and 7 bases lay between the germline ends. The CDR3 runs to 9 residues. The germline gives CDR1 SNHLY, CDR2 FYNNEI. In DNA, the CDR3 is TGTGCCAGTGGGGGCGAAGCTTTCTTT. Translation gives CASGGEAFF.

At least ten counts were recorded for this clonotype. CDR3 sequence reads: CATSDFAGGATNEQFF. In nucleotides, the CDR3 is TGTGCCACCAGTGATTTCGCCGGGGGAGCCACCAATGAGCAGTTCTTC. This chain joins TRBV24-1 and TRBJ2-1; possibly TRBD2 for D (6 bases). Germline CDR1 reads KGHDR; CDR2 reads SFDVKD. Trimming left V 1 base short and J 6 bases short, with 15 bases between. This CDR3 spans 16 amino acids.

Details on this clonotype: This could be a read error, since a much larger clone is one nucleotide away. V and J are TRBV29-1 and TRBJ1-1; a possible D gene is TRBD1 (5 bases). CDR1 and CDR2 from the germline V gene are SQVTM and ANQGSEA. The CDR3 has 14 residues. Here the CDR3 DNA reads TGCTGCGTTCAGTTTCAGGGCGAGAACACTGAAGCTTTCTTT. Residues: CCVQFQGENTEAFF.

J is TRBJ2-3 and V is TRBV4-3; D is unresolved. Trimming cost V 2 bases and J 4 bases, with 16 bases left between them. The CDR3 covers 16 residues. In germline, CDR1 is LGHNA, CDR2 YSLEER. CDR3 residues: CASSQNDPQSSDTQYF. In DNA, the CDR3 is TGCGCCAGCAGCCAAAATGACCCCCAGTCCTCAGATACGCAGTATTTT.

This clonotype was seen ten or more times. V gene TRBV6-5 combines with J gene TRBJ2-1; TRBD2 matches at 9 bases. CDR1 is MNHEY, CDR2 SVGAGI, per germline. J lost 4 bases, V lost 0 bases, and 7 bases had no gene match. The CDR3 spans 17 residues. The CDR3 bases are TGTGCCAGCAGTTACTCGAGCGCTAGCGGGATATACAATGAGCAGTTCTTC. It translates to CASSYSSASGIYNEQFF.